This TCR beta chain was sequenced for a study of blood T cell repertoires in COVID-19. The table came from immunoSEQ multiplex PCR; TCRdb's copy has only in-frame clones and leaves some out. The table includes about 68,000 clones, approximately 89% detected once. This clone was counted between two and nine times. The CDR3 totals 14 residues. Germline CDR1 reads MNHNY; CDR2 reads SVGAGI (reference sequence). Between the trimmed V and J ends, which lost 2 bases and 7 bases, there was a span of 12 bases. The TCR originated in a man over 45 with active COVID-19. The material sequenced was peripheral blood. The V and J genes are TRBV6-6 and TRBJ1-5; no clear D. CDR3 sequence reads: CASSYELLAQPQHF. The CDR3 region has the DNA TGTGCCAGCAGTTACGAACTATTGGCCCAGCCCCAGCATTTT.